The present entry profiles one T cell receptor (beta chain) with its context. Its binding antigen is unknown. No base quality information exists; no much larger clone differs at one position. These data come from a study of technical replicates of blood from a few donors (dated by TCRdb to between 2016 and 2019). Library method: the immunoSEQ multiplex PCR assay. Entries here come from immuneACCESS through TCRdb and include only in-frame sequences with V and J called. Some clones fail to appear in such tables; in the studies checked, an unresolved V gene covers under half of the shortfall, and the cause of the remainder is unknown. This sample is represented by approximately 87,000 clones; 91% of them were singletons. Together, the top ten hold about 0.4% of the sample. Spanning cysteine to phenylalanine, the CDR3 consists of 16 amino acids. Just the 48-base CDR3 DNA is kept, in frame starting at base 1. The V end gives up 5 bases and the J end 4 bases, leaving 10 bases in the junction not matched to a gene. The germline V gene gives CDR1 as MDHEN and CDR2 as SYDVKM.

The receptor's source is a human donor in good health. Some clones in this sample may be carry-over from other donors' samples. The chain joins TRBV28 to TRBJ2-2, and 7 junctional nucleotides match TRBD1. Sequencing was carried out using T cells isolated from PBMCs. The bases read TGTGCCAGCAGTCCCGACCCGGGACAGCGCACCGGGGAGCTGTTTTTT. Its protein product is CASSPDPGQRTGELFF.